These 9 T cell receptor beta chains came from one sample sequenced in a study of T cells in Graves' hyperthyroidism and ophthalmopathy. The source material, RNA transcripts, was used to amplify TCR beta CDR3 regions. The TCR CDR3 was amplified in a first-round RT-PCR using the HTBI primer set. From the multiplex PCR reads, TCRdb called clonotypes with MiXCR, one entry per CDR3 protein. The repertoire includes hundreds of thousands of distinct CDR3 sequences, over 12% of them detected once, and roughly 13% sits in the top ten. Sequencing was carried out using blood. Source of these receptors: a young man with Graves' ophthalmopathy.

This clonotype was seen a handful of times. Here the CDR3 DNA reads TGTGCCAGCAGTTACTCTTCCAGGGGGCTAGATACGCAGTATTTT. Amino acids: CASSYSSRGLDTQYF. The J gene is TRBJ2-3, the V gene TRBV6-6; TRBD1 aligns across 8 bases. CDR1 and CDR2 from the germline V gene are MNHNY and SVGAGI (reference sequence). There are 15 residues in the CDR3. V shed 0 bases, J shed 5 bases, and the junction held 4 bases outside the gene matches.

This clonotype was seen repeatedly, ten times or more. V gene TRBV19 combines with J gene TRBJ1-2; weak D call: TRBD1 (6 bases). CDR3 length equals 16 residues. V lost 4 bases and J 4 bases, leaving 19 bases between the germline ends. The germline V gene has CDR1 LNHDA and CDR2 SQIVND (reference sequence). CDR3 DNA sequence: TGTGCCAGTAGTAGAACGCTAACCGGGACACCCTATGGCTACACCTTC. Its protein is CASSRTLTGTPYGYTF.

This chain joins TRBV11-2 and TRBJ2-1; the match to TRBD2 covers 11 bases. Germline assignment: CDR1 SGHAT and CDR2 FQNNGV. This CDR3 region has 17 residues. The ends lost 4 bases at V and 2 bases at J; junction bases unmatched: 7. CDR3 nucleotide sequence: TGTGCCAGCAGCTCCTTCGGGACTAGCGGACCCTACAATGAGCAGTTCTTC. Translating gives CASSSFGTSGPYNEQFF.

This clonotype was detected only a few times. The chain recombines TRBV5-8 with TRBJ2-2; perhaps TRBD1 as D (6 bases). The CDR3 sequence is 17 residues long. In germline, CDR1 is SGHTS, CDR2 YDEGEE. The V end was cut by 0 bases, the J end by 2 bases, with 14 bases between. This chain's CDR3 is CASSLAGQLTNTGELFF. The DNA of the CDR3 is TGTGCCAGCAGCTTGGCGGGACAACTTACCAACACCGGGGAGCTGTTTTTT.

V and J are TRBV6-1 and TRBJ2-7, with D perhaps TRBD1 (6 bases). V lost 7 bases to trimming and J lost 2 bases, with 15 bases between them. Per germline, CDR1 MNHNS and CDR2 SASEGT. CDR3 size: 14 residues. CDR3 sequence: CASKSTGIPYEQYF. CDR3 sequence (DNA): TGTGCCAGCAAGTCAACAGGGATTCCCTACGAGCAGTACTTC.

This clonotype has at least ten counts. This chain uses TRBV6-1 with TRBJ1-1; D not resolved. Germline CDR1 reads MNHNS; CDR2 reads SASEGT. V was pared by 8 bases and J by 5 bases, with 27 bases between. This CDR3 region has 17 residues. The CDR3 protein is CASLRGWLVTLGTEAFF. CDR3 DNA sequence: TGTGCCAGCTTACGGGGATGGCTTGTCACACTGGGTACTGAAGCTTTCTTT.

V usage is TRBV28 and J usage is TRBJ1-1; D call uncertain. V lost 4 bases to trimming and J lost 1 base, with 13 bases between them. Germline assignment: CDR1 MDHEN and CDR2 SYDVKM. CDR3 length equals 15 residues. The CDR3: CASSSRGRGNTEAFF. The CDR3 nucleotides read TGTGCCAGCAGTTCCAGAGGTCGAGGGAACACTGAAGCTTTCTTT.

With regard to this clonotype: With a much larger clone just one base away, this may be a read error. V usage is TRBV7-9 and J usage is TRBJ2-7; D might be TRBD1 (5 bases). CDR1 SEHNR and CDR2 FQNEAQ come from the germline V gene (reference sequence). Trimming stripped 2 bases from V and 5 bases from J, with 13 bases between. The CDR3 consists of 14 residues. Here the CDR3 reads CASSLYAGWNEQYF. The CDR3 bases are TGTGCCAGCAGCTTATACGCAGGGTGGAACGAGCAGTACTTC.

This clonotype occurred many times. The rearrangement joins TRBV28 to TRBJ2-3; 9 nucleotides line up with TRBD1. CDR3 length equals 15 residues. CDR1 MDHEN and CDR2 SYDVKM come from the germline V gene. The V gene end was trimmed by 0 bases and the J gene end by 5 bases; junction bases not matched to a gene: 3. CDR3 region: CASSLWGQGVDTQYF. The CDR3 DNA is TGTGCCAGCAGTTTATGGGGACAGGGAGTAGATACGCAGTATTTT.